This section outlines one T cell receptor (beta chain) sequence together with its context. The data are from a study of Graves' ophthalmopathy and Graves' hyperthyroidism. RNA transcripts were the source from which TCR beta CDR3 regions were amplified. HTBI-primed first-round RT-PCR preceded second-round multiplex PCR. MiXCR was run by TCRdb on the multiplex PCR reads, yielding one entry per CDR3 protein. This sample has hundreds of thousands of distinct CDR3 sequences, with 40% found just once. Sequences were obtained from peripheral blood. The clonotype originates from an adult man with Graves' ophthalmopathy.

CDR3 in DNA: TGTGCCAGCAGTTTTAAAGCTAACACTGAAGCTTTCTTT. This encodes CASSFKANTEAFF. J is TRBJ1-1 and V is TRBV12-3 or TRBV12-4; D not resolved. The CDR3 length is 13 residues. Trimming shortened V by 3 bases and J by 2 bases, and 7 bases separated the two germline ends.